These 13 T cell receptor beta chains originate from one sample sequenced in a study of blood T cell repertoires in COVID-19. The assay was immunoSEQ multiplex PCR, and TCRdb's table has in-frame clones only and misses some. The table has 350,000 to 550,000 clones, around 89% seen once. Material for sequencing was peripheral blood. All receptors come from a woman in her 30s with acute or convalescent COVID-19.

The J gene is TRBJ2-5, the V gene TRBV6-5; TRBD2 aligns across 10 bases. Germline CDR1 MNHEY, CDR2 SVGAGI. CDR3 size: 16 residues. After removal of 0 bases from V and 3 bases from J, the junction contained 4 bases not matched to a gene. The DNA of the CDR3 is TGTGCCAGCAGTTACTCGAGGCTAGCGGGGGAAGAGACCCAGTACTTC. It yields the protein CASSYSRLAGEETQYF.

The CDR3 reads CASSVESGPNTEAFF. In DNA form, the CDR3 reads TGTGCCAGCAGCGTCGAGAGTGGGCCGAACACTGAAGCTTTCTTT. The chain combines TRBV9 with TRBJ1-1; D unresolved. The CDR3 has 15 residues. Trimming removed 2 bases from V and 1 base from J, with 12 bases in between. The germline CDR1 and CDR2 sequences are SGDLS and YYNGEE.

The chain couples TRBV6-6 to TRBJ2-5, with D tentatively TRBD2 (6 bases). The CDR3 totals 15 residues. Germline loops: CDR1 MNHNY, CDR2 SVGAGI (reference sequence). V gave up 2 bases and J gave up 4 bases, with 14 bases separating them. The CDR3 spells CASSYGAGLSETQYF. The CDR3, as DNA: TGTGCCAGCAGTTACGGCGCGGGATTGTCAGAGACCCAGTACTTC.

V usage is TRBV5-5 and J usage is TRBJ1-3; the D is unclear. Germline V gene sequence: CDR1 SGHKS, CDR2 YYEKEE (reference sequence). V lost 0 bases, J lost 4 bases, and 11 bases lay in between. The CDR3 totals 15 residues. The CDR3 sequence is CASSLEDWLGNTIYF. CDR3 in DNA: TGTGCCAGCAGCTTGGAGGACTGGTTAGGAAACACCATATATTTT.

V gene TRBV25-1 combines with J gene TRBJ1-4; the D gene is possibly TRBD1 (5 bases). CDR3 length: 14 amino acids. Germline V gene lookup returns CDR1 MGHDK and CDR2 SYGVNS. The V and J ends lost 2 bases and 10 bases respectively, with 14 bases between them. The CDR3 is CASSEPGIYGKLFF. As DNA, the CDR3 is TGTGCCAGCAGTGAACCAGGGATTTACGGAAAACTGTTTTTT.

This chain uses TRBV29-1 with TRBJ1-3; maybe TRBD1 (5 bases). The germline CDR1 and CDR2 sequences are SQVTM and ANQGSEA. The V end was cut by 6 bases, the J end by 6 bases, with 15 bases between. The CDR3 is 13 amino acids. Written as DNA, the CDR3 is TGCAGCGTCCAGGGATTTAGTCCAAACACCATATATTTT. It translates to CSVQGFSPNTIYF.

CDR3 loop: CASSLNGGIQGTEQYF. CDR3 sequence (DNA): TGTGCCAGCAGCCTCAATGGGGGAATACAGGGTACCGAGCAGTACTTC. The V gene is TRBV11-2, the J gene TRBJ2-7; TRBD1 might be the D (6 bases). The CDR3 has 16 amino acids. Germline CDR1 is SGHAT and CDR2 is FQNNGV. Deletions cut 5 bases from V and 6 bases from J, with 23 bases between.

This rearrangement joins TRBV6-5 to TRBJ1-5; maybe TRBD1 (6 bases). The ends were cut back, 6 bases at V and 0 bases at J, with 9 bases in the middle. Germline loops: CDR1 MNHEY, CDR2 SVGAGI. The CDR3 covers 14 residues. CDR3 amino acids: CASRDRNSNQPQHF. The CDR3 DNA reads as TGTGCCAGCAGGGACAGAAATAGCAATCAGCCCCAGCATTTT.

This sequence joins TRBV5-4 and TRBJ2-5; D may be TRBD2 (5 bases). The CDR3 is 13 residues long. Trimming left V 6 bases short and J 2 bases short, with 11 bases between. Germline V lookup: CDR1 SGHNT, CDR2 YYREEE (reference sequence). As DNA, the CDR3 is TGTGCCAGCACTCAGGACTTTCAAGAGACCCAGTACTTC. Translating it yields CASTQDFQETQYF.

This chain uses TRBV28 with TRBJ1-2; 7 nucleotides match TRBD1. V lost 6 bases to trimming and J lost 5 bases; unmatched junction nucleotides: 18. CDR1 is MDHEN and CDR2 is SYDVKM in the germline V gene. CDR3 length: 17 residues. CDR3 coding DNA: TGTGCCAGCAGGACCGAGGGGGCGATGGGGGTTTTTTATGGCTACACCTTC. It encodes CASRTEGAMGVFYGYTF.

The gene calls are TRBV29-1 and TRBJ2-1; TRBD1 agrees at 7 bases. CDR3 length: 12 residues. Germline V gene data show CDR1 as SQVTM and CDR2 as ANQGSEA. J gave up 8 bases and V 4 bases, and 5 bases lay outside the gene matches. Written as DNA, the CDR3 is TGCAGCGTTGTAACAGGGGTCGATGAGCAGTTCTTC. It translates to CSVVTGVDEQFF.

This chain links TRBV7-2 with TRBJ2-1, with a weak D call TRBD1 (6 bases). This CDR3 has 13 amino acids. The V and J ends lost 4 bases and 10 bases respectively, with 14 bases between them. Germline-derived CDR1 and CDR2 are SGHTA and FQGNSA. The CDR3 coding sequence is TGTGCCAGCAGCTCCAACAGGGTAAGCGAGCAGTTCTTC. It encodes CASSSNRVSEQFF.

The CDR3 region is CASSLPGAYGNQPQHF. Written as DNA, the CDR3 is TGTGCCAGCAGTTTGCCAGGGGCATATGGCAATCAGCCCCAGCATTTT. The chain joins TRBV28 to TRBJ1-5; D is possibly TRBD1 (6 bases). Germline V gene lookup returns CDR1 MDHEN and CDR2 SYDVKM. This CDR3 has 16 residues. Trimming removed 3 bases from V and 2 bases from J, with 14 bases in between.